The 21 T cell receptor beta chains given below trace back to one sample, sequenced in a study of T cells after yellow fever vaccination. Each CDR3 protein gets one entry after TCRdb re-called the 5' RACE reads with MiXCR. Here the sample spans fewer than 350,000 distinct CDR3 sequences, about 8.7% being singletons. The sequencing here drew on PBMCs, taken on the day of the first yellow fever vaccination. The receptors derive from a man aged 18 to 29 who received the YFV17D yellow fever vaccine.

This sequence joins TRBV7-9 and TRBJ1-2; 7 bases fit TRBD1. Germline V CDR1 and CDR2: SEHNR, FQNEAQ (reference sequence). This CDR3 is 13 amino acids long. The V and J ends lost 5 bases and 7 bases, in that order; junction bases with no gene match: 7. This chain's CDR3 is CASSRQGGGGYTF. Written as DNA, the CDR3 is TGTGCCAGCAGCCGACAGGGAGGTGGTGGCTACACCTTC. The variable domain in full, completed from reference TRBV7-9 and TRBJ1-2, reads DTGVSQNPRHKITKRGQNVTFRCDPISEHNRLYWYRQTLGQGPEFLTYFQNEAQLEKSRLLSDRFSAERPKGSFSTLEIQRTEQGDSAMYLCASSRQGGGGYTFGSGTRLTVV.

The chain uses TRBV5-6 and TRBJ2-1; 8 nucleotides align to TRBD1. The CDR3 runs 11 residues. The V gene end was trimmed by 9 bases and the J gene end by 7 bases; junction bases not matched to a gene: 3. Germline V gene lookup returns CDR1 SGHDT and CDR2 YYEEEE. The CDR3 bases are TGTGCCAACCACAGGGGGAATGAGCAGTTCTTC. It is translated as CANHRGNEQFF.

There are a few counts of this clonotype. The chain joins TRBV7-8 to TRBJ2-3; 7 bases are a match to TRBD2. CDR1 and CDR2 from the germline V gene are SGHVS and FQNEAQ. This CDR3 region has 15 residues. Unmatched junction bases numbered 7, after V lost 5 bases and J lost 2 bases. The CDR3 sequence is CASSPSGALTDTQYF. The CDR3, as DNA: TGTGCCAGCAGCCCGAGCGGGGCTCTCACAGATACGCAGTATTTT.

This clonotype has just a few counts. V usage is TRBV4-2 and J usage is TRBJ1-1; D remains ambiguous. V lost 0 bases, J lost 6 bases, and 14 bases lay in between. Germline V lookup: CDR1 LGHNA, CDR2 YNFKEQ. The CDR3 spans 15 residues. The CDR3 here is CASSQDAAPGSEAFF. For the CDR3, the DNA is TGTGCCAGCAGCCAAGATGCGGCCCCGGGGTCTGAAGCTTTCTTT.

This clonotype has at least ten counts. V and J are TRBV10-3 and TRBJ2-3, with TRBD2 identical over 10 bases. This CDR3 region has 15 residues. The V gene's germline CDR1 is ENHRY and CDR2 SYGVKD. V trimming: 10 bases; J trimming: 3 bases; junction bases outside the gene matches: 10. CDR3 DNA sequence: TGTGCCACCCGACATCCTAGCGGGGGTACAGATACGCAGTATTTT. Translated, it gives CATRHPSGGTDTQYF.

This clonotype has just a few counts. The chain combines TRBV5-1 with TRBJ2-4; D is uncertain. The CDR3 spans 14 residues. Germline lookup yields CDR1 SGHRS and CDR2 YFSETQ. With 4 bases removed from V and 8 bases from J, the gap between germline ends came to 16 bases. CDR3 loop: CASSADSYGDIQYF. The CDR3, as DNA: TGCGCCAGCAGCGCCGACTCGTATGGGGACATTCAGTACTTC.

In its sample, this clonotype was seen a few times. A read error may account for a junction end that differs from germline. V usage is TRBV18 and J usage is TRBJ2-7; a possible D gene is TRBD1 (6 bases). The CDR3 runs 12 residues. The germline CDR1 and CDR2 sequences are KGHSH and LQKENI. This CDR3 reads CASSNPTGTWHF. In nucleotides, the CDR3 is TGTGCCAGCTCAAACCCCACCGGGACATGGCACTTC.

As regards this clonotype: Relative to the germline gene, one junction end is altered; a read error may explain this. The chain is built from TRBV5-1 and TRBJ2-2; weak D call: TRBD1 (5 bases). The CDR3 contains 17 residues. The V gene's germline CDR1 is SGHRS and CDR2 YFSETQ. The CDR3 loop is CASRLARRQGRTGELFF. CDR3 in DNA: TGCGCCAGCCGCTTGGCTCGGCGGCAGGGTCGCACCGGGGAGCTGTTTTTT.

This clonotype was counted at least ten times. V gene TRBV6-5 combines with J gene TRBJ2-2, with no clear D. Trimming took 0 bases from V and 6 from J, leaving 11 bases between them. The CDR3 has 15 amino acids. CDR1 MNHEY and CDR2 SVGAGI come from the germline V gene. In DNA, the CDR3 is TGTGCCAGCAGTTACTCACCCGGCCAGTCCGGGGAGCTGTTTTTT. Protein product: CASSYSPGQSGELFF.

This clonotype has just a few counts. The chain combines TRBV2 with TRBJ1-5; tentative D call: TRBD1 (6 bases). The CDR3 is 13 amino acids. V shed 6 bases and J shed 5 bases, with 11 bases lying between them. The germline V gene has CDR1 SNHLY and CDR2 FYNNEI. The CDR3 is CASRDYRDQPQHF. The CDR3 DNA reads as TGTGCCAGCAGGGACTACAGGGATCAGCCCCAGCATTTT. Filled out from reference TRBV2 and TRBJ1-5, the complete variable domain reads EPEVTQTPSHQVTQMGQEVILRCVPISNHLYFYWYRQILGQKVEFLVSFYNNEISEKSEIFDDQFSVERPDGSNFTLKIRSTKLEDSAMYFCASRDYRDQPQHFGDGTRLSIL.

This clonotype occurred a few times. V and J are TRBV5-1 and TRBJ2-3; 8 positions match TRBD1. The CDR3 sequence is 15 residues long. Losses at the gene ends were 5 bases for V and 6 bases for J; bases not matched to a gene: 11. CDR1 SGHRS and CDR2 YFSETQ come from the germline V gene. This CDR3 is CASSLSGGEWDTQYF. The CDR3 DNA follows: TGCGCCAGCAGTCTTTCAGGGGGCGAATGGGATACGCAGTATTTT.

The CDR3 bases are TGTGCCAGCAGCTCCTACTCTGGAAACACCATATATTTT. This codes for CASSSYSGNTIYF. This chain uses TRBV7-6 with TRBJ1-3; the D is unclear. Germline CDR1 reads SGHVS; CDR2 reads FNYEAQ. The CDR3 covers 13 residues. V dropped 4 bases and J dropped 0 bases, with 4 bases sitting between them. The entire variable domain, with the rest obtained from reference TRBV7-6 and TRBJ1-3, is as follows: GAGVSQSPRYKVTKRGQDVALRCDPISGHVSLYWYRQALGQGPEFLTYFNYEAQQDKSGLPNDRFSAERPEGSISTLTIQRTEQRDSAMYRCASSSYSGNTIYFGEGSWLTVV.

The chain employs TRBV12-3 or TRBV12-4 and TRBJ2-5, with TRBD2 matching over 11 bases. The CDR3 runs 18 residues. With V trimmed by 11 bases and J by 0 bases, 17 bases remained unmatched. CDR3 protein: CAFTNRASGGSYQETQYF. CDR3 bases: TGTGCCTTCACCAACCGGGCTAGCGGGGGGTCCTACCAAGAGACCCAGTACTTC.

This clonotype turned up a few times. This chain links TRBV6-1 with TRBJ1-2; D remains ambiguous. Germline V gives CDR1 MNHNS, CDR2 SASEGT. Between the trimmed V and J ends, which lost 7 bases and 1 base, there was a span of 10 bases. There are 13 residues in the CDR3. CDR3 protein: CASTKTGNYGYTF. CDR3 DNA sequence: TGTGCCAGCACCAAGACGGGTAACTATGGCTACACCTTC.

This clonotype occurred a few times. This chain joins TRBV28 and TRBJ1-5; D ambiguous. Trimming left V 8 bases short and J 6 bases short, with 20 bases between. The germline CDR1 and CDR2 sequences are MDHEN and SYDVKM. The length of the CDR3 is 15 residues. Here the CDR3 reads CASQLRGYAGQPQHF. CDR3 sequence (DNA): TGTGCCAGCCAACTGCGGGGTTATGCGGGTCAGCCCCAGCATTTT.

This clonotype showed up just a few times. This chain links TRBV4-3 with TRBJ1-2, with 9 nucleotides matching TRBD1. The CDR3 consists of 15 residues. Unmatched junction bases numbered 5, after V lost 3 bases and J lost 3 bases. The germline gives CDR1 LGHNA, CDR2 YSLEER. The CDR3 is CASSQRTGADYGYTF. As DNA, the CDR3 is TGCGCCAGCAGCCAGCGGACAGGGGCGGACTATGGCTACACCTTC.

The sample holds a few counts of this clonotype. The chain links TRBV7-2 to TRBJ2-5, with D possibly TRBD2 on 5 matching bases. The germline CDR1 and CDR2 sequences are SGHTA and FQGNSA. This CDR3 contains 16 residues. Trimming took off 3 bases at V and 2 bases at J, with 16 bases between the two ends. The CDR3 is CASSLGSGNVQETQYF. CDR3 in DNA: TGTGCCAGCAGCTTGGGTTCCGGGAATGTACAAGAGACCCAGTACTTC.

The chain has TRBV27 and TRBJ1-2, with D tentatively TRBD1 (5 bases). V gave up 5 bases and J gave up 5 bases, with 21 bases separating them. The CDR3 contains 16 residues. CDR1 and CDR2 from the germline V gene are MNHEY and SMNVEV (reference sequence). The CDR3 nucleotides read TGTGCCAGCAGTCCCGGTGGGGGGGATCGTTGGTATGGCTACACCTTC. Protein sequence: CASSPGGGDRWYGYTF.

This clonotype was seen only a few times. This chain joins TRBV7-8 and TRBJ1-5; tentatively, D is TRBD1 (5 bases). Germline lookup yields CDR1 SGHVS and CDR2 FQNEAQ. CDR3 length: 15 residues. V was clipped by 1 base and J by 6 bases, with 13 bases between them. The CDR3 region is CASSLVRGETQPQHF. DNA for the CDR3: TGTGCCAGCAGCTTAGTCAGAGGGGAGACTCAGCCCCAGCATTTT.

In this sample, this clonotype turned up a few times. The V call is TRBV20-1, the J call TRBJ1-5; TRBD1 is a possible D gene (5 bases). The CDR3 sequence is 15 residues long. V was cut by 3 bases and J by 0 bases, with 12 bases left in between. Germline loops: CDR1 DFQATT, CDR2 SNEGSKA (reference sequence). The CDR3 DNA sequence: TGCAGTGCTAGTCCGGGGCTTTATAGCAATCAGCCCCAGCATTTT. Residues: CSASPGLYSNQPQHF.

This clonotype has a handful of counts. V gene TRBV9 combines with J gene TRBJ2-1; 11 bases map to TRBD2. CDR1 and CDR2 (germline): SGDLS, YYNGEE. This CDR3 spans 19 amino acids. The ends lost 3 bases at V and 5 bases at J; junction bases unmatched: 16. In nucleotides, the CDR3 is TGTGCCAGCAGCGATCCCCAGGGCCCCCTAGCGGGGGGACACAATGAGCAGTTCTTC. The encoded protein is CASSDPQGPLAGGHNEQFF. The full variable domain, its missing parts supplied by reference TRBV9 and TRBJ2-1, is DSGVTQTPKHLITATGQRVTLRCSPRSGDLSVYWYQQSLDQGLQFLIQYYNGEERAKGNILERFSAQQFPDLHSELNLSSLELGDSALYFCASSDPQGPLAGGHNEQFFGPGTRLTVL.